The sequence of this TCR beta chain was determined in a study of cytomegalovirus exposure and HLA in healthy donors. This clone was observed a single time. Its antigen is as yet unknown. Findings and limits, study-wide: A few chains tied to CMV proved CMV antigen-specific in vitro.

It was with 60 Vbeta and 13 Jbeta primers that the PCR ran. The protocol was immunoSEQ multiplex PCR, while the TCRdb copy is restricted to in-frame clones and leaves out a portion. Among around 150,000 clones listed, roughly 88% were seen once. This TCR was sampled from a man aged 18 to 30 in good health and CMV-seropositive. Material: PBMCs.

The CDR3 DNA is TGTGCCAGTAGTACCATCGGACAGGGCCCGTCCTCCTACGAGCAGTACTTC. It translates to CASSTIGQGPSSYEQYF. The rearrangement uses TRBV19 and TRBJ2-7; 8 bases align to TRBD1. From germline, CDR1 is LNHDA and CDR2 SQIVND (reference sequence). The CDR3 contains 17 residues. V gave up 4 bases and J gave up 0 bases; unmatched junction bases: 11.